Sequencing of this T cell receptor (beta chain) was carried out in a study of blood T cell repertoires in COVID-19. Study as a whole: Samples of COVID-19 (acute and convalescent) were obtained from the United States, Italy and Spain. The cDNA or gDNA used as material had been derived from T cells, B-cell-depleted T cells, or PBMCs.

Per the authors' pipeline: Amplification of reference gene primers was used by the study to estimate nucleated cell counts. Produced via immunoSEQ multiplex PCR; TCRdb's table is partial and in-frame only. Clone size and the V and J calls come from that table; the DNA yielded D and trimming. The top ten clones hold about 7% of a sample with 50,000 or so clones, 65% to 90% of them seen once. Germline V gives CDR1 LNHNV, CDR2 YYDKDF (reference sequence). The CDR3 is 13 residues long. The V end lost 0 bases, the J end lost 5 bases, and 7 bases lay between the germline ends. This receptor was identified in a man aged 35 to 55 with acute or convalescent COVID-19. The chain is built from TRBV15 and TRBJ1-2; D is undetermined. The sequencing sample was made of peripheral blood. The CDR3 sequence: CATSRDAAYGYTF. For the CDR3, the DNA is TGTGCCACCAGCAGAGATGCTGCGTATGGCTACACCTTC.